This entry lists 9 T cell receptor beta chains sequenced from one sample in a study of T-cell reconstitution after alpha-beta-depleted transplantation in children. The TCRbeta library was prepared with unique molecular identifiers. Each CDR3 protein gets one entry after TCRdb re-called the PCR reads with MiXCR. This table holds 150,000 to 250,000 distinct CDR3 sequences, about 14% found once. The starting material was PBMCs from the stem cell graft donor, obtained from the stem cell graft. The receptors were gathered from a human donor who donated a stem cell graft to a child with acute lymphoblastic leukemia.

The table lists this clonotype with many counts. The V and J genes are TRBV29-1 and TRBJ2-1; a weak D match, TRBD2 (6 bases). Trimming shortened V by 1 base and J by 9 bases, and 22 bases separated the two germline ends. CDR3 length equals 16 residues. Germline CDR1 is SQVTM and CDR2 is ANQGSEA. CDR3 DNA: TGCAGCGTTGAAGGCAACCCGGGACTCAAGGCTATTGAGCAGTTCTTC. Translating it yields CSVEGNPGLKAIEQFF.

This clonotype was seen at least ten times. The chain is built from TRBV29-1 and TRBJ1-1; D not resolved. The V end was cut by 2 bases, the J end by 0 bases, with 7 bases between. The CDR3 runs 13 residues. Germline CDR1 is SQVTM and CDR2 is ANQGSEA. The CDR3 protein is CSVERPLNTEAFF. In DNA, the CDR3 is TGCAGCGTTGAACGCCCGCTGAACACTGAAGCTTTCTTT.

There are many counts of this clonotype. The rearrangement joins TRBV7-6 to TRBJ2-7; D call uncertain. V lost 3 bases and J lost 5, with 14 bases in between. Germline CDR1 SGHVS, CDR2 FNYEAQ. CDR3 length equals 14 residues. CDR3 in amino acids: CASSFLVGEDEQYF. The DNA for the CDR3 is TGTGCCAGCAGCTTCTTAGTAGGTGAGGACGAGCAGTACTTC.

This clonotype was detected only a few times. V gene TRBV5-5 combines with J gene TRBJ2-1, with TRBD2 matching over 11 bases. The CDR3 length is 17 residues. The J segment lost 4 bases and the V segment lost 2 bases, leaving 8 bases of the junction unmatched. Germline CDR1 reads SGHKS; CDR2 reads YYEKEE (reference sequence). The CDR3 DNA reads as TGTGCCAGCAGCTTTCGGTTCGGGACTAGCGGTTACAATGAGCAGTTCTTC. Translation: CASSFRFGTSGYNEQFF.

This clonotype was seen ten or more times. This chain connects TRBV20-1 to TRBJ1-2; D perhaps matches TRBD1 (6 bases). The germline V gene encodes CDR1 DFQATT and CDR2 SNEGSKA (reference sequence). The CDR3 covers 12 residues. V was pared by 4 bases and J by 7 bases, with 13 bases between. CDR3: CSAIGGGSGYTF. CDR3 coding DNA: TGCAGTGCTATCGGAGGGGGTTCTGGCTACACCTTC.

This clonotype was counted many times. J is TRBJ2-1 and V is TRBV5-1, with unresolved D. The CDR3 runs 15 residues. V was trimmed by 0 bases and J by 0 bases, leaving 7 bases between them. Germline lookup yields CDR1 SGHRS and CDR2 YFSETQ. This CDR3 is CASSLAPGSYNEQFF. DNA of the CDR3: TGCGCCAGCAGCTTGGCGCCAGGCTCCTACAATGAGCAGTTCTTC.

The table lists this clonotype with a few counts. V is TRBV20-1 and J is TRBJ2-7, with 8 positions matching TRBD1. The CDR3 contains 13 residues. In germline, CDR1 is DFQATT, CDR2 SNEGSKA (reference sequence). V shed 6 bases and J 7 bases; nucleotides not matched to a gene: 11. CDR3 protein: CSASPDREGEQYF. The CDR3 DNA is TGCAGTGCCTCCCCGGACAGGGAAGGGGAGCAGTACTTC.

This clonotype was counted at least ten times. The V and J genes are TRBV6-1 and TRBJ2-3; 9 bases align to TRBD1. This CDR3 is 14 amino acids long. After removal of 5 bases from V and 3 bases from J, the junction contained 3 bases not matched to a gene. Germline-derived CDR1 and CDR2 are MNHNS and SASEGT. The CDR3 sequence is CASSPQGATDTQYF. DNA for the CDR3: TGTGCCAGCAGTCCACAGGGGGCAACAGATACGCAGTATTTT.

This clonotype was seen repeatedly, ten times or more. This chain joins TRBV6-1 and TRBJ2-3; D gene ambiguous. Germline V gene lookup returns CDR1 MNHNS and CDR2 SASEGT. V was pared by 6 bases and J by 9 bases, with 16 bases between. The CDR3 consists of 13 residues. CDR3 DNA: TGTGCCAGCAGGACCCCCACTGCGCGCACGCAGTATTTT. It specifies CASRTPTARTQYF.